The source of this T cell receptor beta chain is a study of T cells after yellow fever vaccination. At the level of the study: The authors sorted the EM, EMRA, CM and Tscm memory subsets using CD3, CD45RA, CCR7 and CD95. Findings of the study overall: The booster response re-showed most primary clones: about 96% CD4, more than 80% CD8. Only a minor proportion of clonotypes was detected across both CD4 and CD8 compartments. Practically every clonotype that responded to the vaccine could not be detected in sorted memory subsets on day 0.

This clonotype has more than one count but fewer than ten. Using its own MiXCR run on the 5' RACE reads, TCRdb lists one record per CDR3 protein. The sample has some 48,000 distinct CDR3 sequences, about 6.3% seen once. CDR1 SGHTA and CDR2 FQGNSA come from the germline V gene. This CDR3 is 16 amino acids long. V shed 5 bases and J 9 bases; nucleotides not matched to a gene: 15. V and J are TRBV7-2 and TRBJ2-1; 8 positions agree with TRBD2. The sequencing here drew on PBMCs, either bulk or a sorted T-cell subset (CD4+, CD8+, memory, or dextramer-sorted; not recorded which), taken 45 days after the yellow fever booster vaccination. The sequence came from a man in his thirties or forties who received the YFV17D yellow fever vaccine. The CDR3 protein is CASSPGAGGPRAEQFF. In nucleotides, the CDR3 is TGTGCCAGCAGCCCTGGGGCGGGAGGCCCGCGGGCTGAGCAGTTCTTC.